Following are 18 T cell receptor beta chains from one sample sequenced in a study of shared clonotypes between healthy human individuals. TCRdb's table, derived via immunoSEQ multiplex PCR, lists solely in-frame clones and lacks some. The table includes about 2.5 million clones, approximately 90% detected once. The sequenced sample consisted of naive CD4+ T cells from PBMCs. The subset here: CD45RA+ positively selected. All receptors come from a man between 18 and 35 years old in good health. Some clones in this sample may be carry-over from other donors' samples.

The V gene is TRBV29-1, the J gene TRBJ2-4; weak D call: TRBD2 (6 bases). CDR3 length equals 14 residues. Germline CDR1 and CDR2: SQVTM and ANQGSEA. Trimming cost V 6 bases and J 2 bases, with 14 bases left between them. This chain's CDR3 is CSVSGLLSKNIQYF. The CDR3 bases are TGCAGCGTATCGGGACTCCTGTCCAAAAACATTCAGTACTTC.

The chain recombines TRBV27 with TRBJ2-7; 12 nucleotides align to TRBD2. Trimming removed 7 bases from V and 2 bases from J; junction bases left unmatched: 3. The CDR3 sequence is 14 residues long. The germline V gene encodes CDR1 MNHEY and CDR2 SMNVEV (reference sequence). This chain's CDR3 is CASTRTSGAYEQYF. CDR3 in DNA: TGTGCCAGCACCCGGACTAGCGGGGCCTACGAGCAGTACTTC.

This clone came up once. Other DNA sequences within the sample encode an identical CDR3. This chain links TRBV5-1 with TRBJ2-1, with TRBD2 identical over 10 bases. CDR1 SGHRS and CDR2 YFSETQ come from the germline V gene. The CDR3 totals 16 residues. The V and J ends lost 1 base and 2 bases, in that order; junction bases with no gene match: 3. CDR3 DNA sequence: TGCGCCAGCAGCTTGACTCTAGCGGGGGCCTACAATGAGCAGTTCTTC. Residues: CASSLTLAGAYNEQFF.

There are a few counts of this clone. This sequence joins TRBV28 and TRBJ1-1; tentative D call: TRBD1 (5 bases). Germline V gene lookup returns CDR1 MDHEN and CDR2 SYDVKM. The CDR3 totals 13 residues. The ends were cut back, 6 bases at V and 0 bases at J, with 8 bases in the middle. The CDR3 protein is CASRARVNTEAFF. CDR3 DNA sequence: TGTGCCAGCAGGGCCAGGGTGAACACTGAAGCTTTCTTT. The full variable domain, with the rest looked up from reference TRBV28 and TRBJ1-1, is DVKVTQSSRYLVKRTGEKVFLECVQDMDHENMFWYRQDPGLGLRLIYFSYDVKMKEKGDIPEGYSVSREKKERFSLILESASTNQTSMYLCASRARVNTEAFFGQGTRLTVV.

This clone showed up just once. The V and J genes are TRBV19 and TRBJ2-7, with TRBD1 matching 8 bases. Germline loops: CDR1 LNHDA, CDR2 SQIVND (reference sequence). The trim removed 1 base at V and 3 bases at J, leaving 5 bases unmatched. This CDR3 is built from 15 residues. In DNA, the CDR3 is TGTGCCAGTAGTATAGGCCGTACAGGGGGCTACGAGCAGTACTTC. This codes for CASSIGRTGGYEQYF.

The sample holds one count of this clone. The rearrangement links TRBV19 to TRBJ2-1; 8 positions agree with TRBD2. Germline CDR1 and CDR2: LNHDA and SQIVND (reference sequence). The CDR3 extends over 19 amino acids. With 1 base clipped from V and 0 bases from J, the junction kept 11 bases outside the gene matches. In DNA, the CDR3 is TGTGCCAGTAGTATAGGTAGGATTAACGGGAGGGCCTCCTACAATGAGCAGTTCTTC. This translates into CASSIGRINGRASYNEQFF.

V gene TRBV15 combines with J gene TRBJ2-4; 7 bases map to TRBD2. Germline lookup yields CDR1 LNHNV and CDR2 YYDKDF (reference sequence). This CDR3 is 18 amino acids long. V lost 2 bases, J lost 1 base, and 11 bases stayed unmatched. DNA for the CDR3: TGTGCCACCAGCAGACCCCTGGGGAGGGAATCTGCCAAAAACATTCAGTACTTC. It is translated as CATSRPLGRESAKNIQYF. The variable domain in full, completed from reference TRBV15 and TRBJ2-4, reads DAMVIQNPRYQVTQFGKPVTLSCSQTLNHNVMYWYQQKSSQAPKLLFHYYDKDFNNEADTPDNFQSRRPNTSFCFLDIRSPGLGDTAMYLCATSRPLGRESAKNIQYFGAGTRLSVL.

The chain uses TRBV5-1 and TRBJ1-3; 8 bases are a match to TRBD1. Germline trimming cut 4 bases from V and 4 bases from J; bases unmatched to any gene: 7. This CDR3 is 15 amino acids long. Germline V gives CDR1 SGHRS, CDR2 YFSETQ. In DNA, the CDR3 is TGCGCCAGCAGCACCGACAGGGGTTCGGGAAACACCATATATTTT. Translated: CASSTDRGSGNTIYF.

This sequence joins TRBV6-6 and TRBJ2-7; perhaps TRBD2 as D (6 bases). The germline V gene encodes CDR1 MNHNY and CDR2 SVGAGI (reference sequence). V was pared by 3 bases and J by 5 bases, with 14 bases between. This CDR3 contains 14 residues. For the CDR3, the DNA is TGTGCCAGCAGTTATGCCCCATGGGGGGACGAGCAGTACTTC. Residues: CASSYAPWGDEQYF.

CDR3: CASIFWTGLSTLPQHF. The CDR3 bases are TGTGCCAGCATTTTTTGGACAGGGCTATCTACTCTGCCCCAGCATTTT. V is TRBV7-7 and J is TRBJ1-5; 8 bases line up with TRBD1. The CDR3 length is 16 residues. CDR1 is SSHAT and CDR2 is FNYEAQ in the germline V gene (reference sequence). The ends lost 7 bases at V and 9 bases at J; junction bases unmatched: 17.

The rearrangement links TRBV5-1 to TRBJ1-1; a weak D match, TRBD1 (6 bases). The germline V and J ends were trimmed by 0 bases and 4 bases, with 10 bases remaining between them. This CDR3 is 14 amino acids long. CDR1 and CDR2 from the germline V gene are SGHRS and YFSETQ. The CDR3 loop reads CASSLVRGATEAFF. The CDR3 DNA is TGCGCCAGCAGCTTGGTGAGGGGGGCCACTGAAGCTTTCTTT.

With respect to this clone: The sample holds other DNA sequences that translate to the same CDR3. This sequence joins TRBV7-9 and TRBJ2-1, with 12 bases lining up with TRBD2. CDR1 is SEHNR, CDR2 FQNEAQ, per germline (reference sequence). Germline trimming cut 5 bases from V and 9 bases from J; bases unmatched to any gene: 11. The CDR3 covers 16 residues. Here the CDR3 reads CASSPLGLAGGGEQFF. CDR3 nucleotide sequence: TGTGCCAGCAGCCCACTGGGACTAGCGGGTGGAGGTGAGCAGTTCTTC.

The chain combines TRBV5-1 with TRBJ2-3, with TRBD1 matching over 7 bases. Looked up from germline, CDR1 is SGHRS and CDR2 is YFSETQ. V was pared by 3 bases and J by 2 bases, with 6 bases of the junction left unmatched. The CDR3 runs 15 residues. CDR3 sequence (DNA): TGCGCCAGCAGCTCCGGACAGGTTTACACAGATACGCAGTATTTT. As protein: CASSSGQVYTDTQYF.

The V and J genes are TRBV30 and TRBJ2-7; D is uncertain. V was trimmed by 2 bases and J by 0 bases, leaving 20 bases between them. This CDR3 has 17 amino acids. CDR1 and CDR2 (germline): GTSNPN, SVGIG (reference sequence). In DNA form, the CDR3 reads TGTGCCTGGAGTATCTCTCCCCCGGACGGTAACTCCTACGAGCAGTACTTC. Its translation is CAWSISPPDGNSYEQYF.

V gene TRBV6-4 combines with J gene TRBJ2-1; 9 bases map to TRBD2. This CDR3 has 15 residues. The germline CDR1 and CDR2 sequences are MRHNA and SNTAGT. Trimming at V came to 6 bases and at J to 2 bases, leaving 5 bases not matched to a gene. This chain's CDR3 is CASSLTSGPYNEQFF. CDR3 nucleotides: TGTGCCAGCAGCCTGACTAGCGGCCCCTACAATGAGCAGTTCTTC.

The V gene is TRBV2, the J gene TRBJ2-1, with 8 bases lining up with TRBD2. The germline V gene encodes CDR1 SNHLY and CDR2 FYNNEI. V gave up 1 base and J gave up 6 bases; unmatched junction bases: 8. The CDR3 spans 16 residues. For the CDR3, the DNA is TGTGCCAGCAGTGAAGAGTCGGGAGGGCCCGTCAATGAGCAGTTCTTC. This translates into CASSEESGGPVNEQFF.

This chain joins TRBV28 and TRBJ1-2; tentatively, D is TRBD1 (5 bases). CDR3 length: 14 residues. Per the germline V gene, CDR1 is MDHEN and CDR2 is SYDVKM. The V gene lost 4 bases and the J gene lost 4 bases, with 13 bases spanning the gap. CDR3 residues: CASSSLGGTYGYTF. The DNA for the CDR3 is TGTGCCAGCAGTTCCCTCGGGGGGACCTATGGCTACACCTTC.

As regards this clone: Other DNA sequences in the sample encode the same CDR3. The chain employs TRBV5-4 and TRBJ2-5; no clear D. From germline, CDR1 is SGHNT and CDR2 YYREEE (reference sequence). V lost 0 bases to trimming and J lost 5 bases, with 8 bases between them. CDR3 length: 13 amino acids. This chain's CDR3 is CASSLGVGETQYF. CDR3 nucleotides: TGTGCCAGCAGCTTGGGCGTAGGGGAGACCCAGTACTTC.